These 30 T cell receptor beta chains were sequenced from one sample in a study of T cell repertoires in aging, cancer and after chemotherapy. Rearranged V-D-J TRB sequences were amplified with a mixed TRB-A/B primer pool. TCRdb re-analysed the multiplex PCR reads in MiXCR, keeping a single row per CDR3 protein. The sample lists about 11,000 distinct CDR3 sequences; approximately 24% were seen once. Amplification of TCR beta used genomic DNA extracted from peripheral blood. Sequencing input: blood. The origin of the receptors is a human donor in good health.

The CDR3 is CASSLTPREVYGYTF. Here the CDR3 DNA reads TGCGCCAGCAGTCTCACCCCTCGGGAAGTCTATGGCTACACCTTC. The V gene is TRBV4-1, the J gene TRBJ1-2; D ambiguous. This CDR3 is built from 15 residues. V lost 6 bases and J lost 4, with 18 bases in between. The V gene's germline CDR1 is MGHRA and CDR2 YSYEKL.

This clonotype is categorized as medium-sized. The chain has TRBV19 and TRBJ1-2; tentative D call: TRBD1 (5 bases). Germline assignment: CDR1 LNHDA and CDR2 SQIVND (reference sequence). The CDR3 loop spans 11 amino acids. V was clipped by 9 bases and J by 11 bases, with 16 bases between them. The DNA for the CDR3 is TGTGCCAGCCTTGGGACCCGGGGTTACACCTTC. The encoded protein is CASLGTRGYTF. The complete variable domain, with remaining parts taken from reference TRBV19 and TRBJ1-2, reads DGGITQSPKYLFRKEGQNVTLSCEQNLNHDAMYWYRQDPGQGLRLIYYSQIVNDFQKGDIAEGYSVSREKKESFPLTVTSAQKNPTAFYLCASLGTRGYTFGSGTRLTVV.

The rearrangement uses TRBV12-3 or TRBV12-4 and TRBJ2-3, with a weak D call TRBD2 (6 bases). The V and J ends lost 2 bases and 1 base respectively, with 10 bases between them. This CDR3 is built from 15 residues. This CDR3 is CASSLRPSGTDTQYF. The CDR3 DNA sequence: TGTGCCAGCAGTTTAAGGCCTAGCGGCACAGATACGCAGTATTTT.

This rearrangement joins TRBV7-2 to TRBJ2-5; the match to TRBD2 covers 12 bases. J was trimmed by 0 bases and V by 5 bases; bases with no gene match: 4. Germline CDR1 SGHTA, CDR2 FQGNSA. This CDR3 region has 16 residues. The CDR3 DNA reads TGTGCCAGCAGCCGTCTAGCGGGGGGGTACCAAGAGACCCAGTACTTC. It encodes CASSRLAGGYQETQYF.

In its sample, this clonotype is medium-sized. The V and J genes are TRBV19 and TRBJ2-6; D not resolved. Germline V CDR1 and CDR2: LNHDA, SQIVND (reference sequence). CDR3 size: 15 residues. V was trimmed by 3 bases and J by 0 bases, leaving 6 bases between them. The CDR3: CASSISLSGANVLTF. The CDR3 bases are TGTGCCAGTAGTATTTCCCTCTCTGGGGCCAACGTCCTGACTTTC. The full variable domain, with the rest looked up from reference TRBV19 and TRBJ2-6, is DGGITQSPKYLFRKEGQNVTLSCEQNLNHDAMYWYRQDPGQGLRLIYYSQIVNDFQKGDIAEGYSVSREKKESFPLTVTSAQKNPTAFYLCASSISLSGANVLTFGAGSRLTVL.

This clonotype ranks as medium-sized (0.01 to 0.1%). V is TRBV5-5 and J is TRBJ1-6, with D unresolved. This CDR3 spans 13 amino acids. Between the trimmed V and J ends, which lost 3 bases and 11 bases, there was a span of 12 bases. The germline V gene has CDR1 SGHKS and CDR2 YYEKEE (reference sequence). The chain's CDR3 is CASSYPGVAPLHF. CDR3 in DNA: TGTGCCAGCAGCTACCCAGGAGTAGCACCCCTCCACTTT.

In regard to this clonotype: Mismatch with germline at one junction end may stem from a read error. CDR3 in DNA: TGCGTCAGCAGCGGCGGGACAGTCGATTCACCCCTCCACTTT. Its protein is CVSSGGTVDSPLHF. This rearrangement joins TRBV5-6 to TRBJ1-6; 7 bases agree with TRBD1. Germline V lookup: CDR1 SGHDT, CDR2 YYEEEE. CDR3 size: 14 residues.

This clonotype qualifies as medium-sized. J is TRBJ1-3 and V is TRBV5-4; the D gene is possibly TRBD1 (5 bases). The CDR3 consists of 14 residues. Germline V gene lookup returns CDR1 SGHNT and CDR2 YYREEE (reference sequence). V lost 4 bases, J lost 0 bases, and 8 bases lay in between. This CDR3 is CASSVDSSGNTIYF. Written as DNA, the CDR3 is TGTGCCAGCAGCGTAGACAGCTCTGGAAACACCATATATTTT.

This clonotype was seen only once. This sequence joins TRBV6-1 and TRBJ2-7, with D tentatively TRBD1 or TRBD2 (5 bases each). CDR3 size: 14 residues. V was pared by 5 bases and J by 6 bases, with 17 bases between. The germline CDR1 and CDR2 sequences are MNHNS and SASEGT. CDR3 amino acids: CASSPGPRRREQYF. For the CDR3, the DNA is TGTGCCAGCAGTCCAGGGCCCCGGAGGCGCGAGCAGTACTTC.

This clonotype is categorized as medium-sized. The chain links TRBV19 to TRBJ1-3, with D unresolved. From germline, CDR1 is LNHDA and CDR2 SQIVND (reference sequence). This CDR3 comprises 13 residues. V gave up 1 base and J gave up 4 bases, with 5 bases separating them. This CDR3 is CASSIVSGNTIYF. The CDR3 bases are TGTGCCAGTAGTATAGTGTCGGGAAACACCATATATTTT.

This clonotype was detected only a few times. J is TRBJ2-1 and V is TRBV11-2; D not resolved. The V gene lost 3 bases and the J gene lost 5 bases, with 11 bases spanning the gap. The CDR3 is 14 residues long. Germline V gene data show CDR1 as SGHAT and CDR2 as FQNNGV. The CDR3 sequence: CASSFNLLDNEQFF. In DNA form, the CDR3 reads TGTGCCAGCAGCTTCAATTTGCTGGACAATGAGCAGTTCTTC.

This clonotype has just a few counts. The chain is built from TRBV20-1 and TRBJ2-5; D unresolved. V was cut by 5 bases and J by 4 bases, with 11 bases left in between. The CDR3 loop spans 12 amino acids. CDR1 is DFQATT and CDR2 is SNEGSKA in the germline V gene (reference sequence). CDR3 region: CSAVILTETQYF. CDR3 sequence (DNA): TGCAGTGCTGTGATCCTAACAGAGACCCAGTACTTC.

V and J are TRBV7-9 and TRBJ1-5; TRBD1 aligns across 8 bases. Per germline, CDR1 SEHNR and CDR2 FQNEAQ (reference sequence). The V gene end was trimmed by 1 base and the J gene end by 2 bases; junction bases not matched to a gene: 4. This CDR3 spans 16 amino acids. CDR3 amino acids: CASSLGGQGGNQPQHF. The CDR3 nucleotides are TGTGCCAGCAGCTTAGGCGGACAGGGCGGCAATCAGCCCCAGCATTTT.

In this sample, this clonotype is medium-sized (0.01 to 0.1%). The CDR3 DNA sequence: TGTGCCAGCAGTTACTCGAGTCGACGGAACTACAATGAGCAGTTCTTC. This encodes CASSYSSRRNYNEQFF. The chain combines TRBV6-2 or TRBV6-3 with TRBJ2-1; no firm D call. The CDR3 is 16 amino acids. The ends were cut back, 0 bases at V and 3 bases at J, with 12 bases in the middle. Germline CDR1 MNHEY, CDR2 SVGEGT.

Concerning this clonotype: A clone one base away is much larger, so this may be a read error. J is TRBJ1-2 and V is TRBV5-6, with 7 bases identical to TRBD1. This CDR3 has 15 residues. V lost 1 base to trimming and J lost 4 bases; unmatched junction nucleotides: 7. CDR1 is SGHDT and CDR2 is YYEEEE in the germline V gene. The CDR3 bases are TGTGCCAGCAGCTTGAGGGACAGCCGACTCTATGGCTACACCTTC. Its protein product is CASSLRDSRLYGYTF.

The rearrangement joins TRBV12-3 or TRBV12-4 to TRBJ1-3; D is possibly TRBD1 (5 bases). CDR3 length: 12 residues. Trimming cost V 5 bases and J 9 bases, with 11 bases left between them. DNA of the CDR3: TGTGCCAGCAGTATCGGGGGGACCACCATATATTTT. Protein sequence: CASSIGGTTIYF.

The chain uses TRBV7-2 and TRBJ1-5; D possibly corresponds to TRBD1 (6 bases). CDR3 length: 15 residues. The V end lost 5 bases, the J end lost 1 base, and 12 bases lay between the germline ends. Looked up from germline, CDR1 is SGHTA and CDR2 is FQGNSA. The CDR3 DNA sequence: TGTGCCAGCAGCACTGACAGGACGAGCAATCAGCCCCAGCATTTT. It translates to CASSTDRTSNQPQHF.

This clonotype was seen a handful of times. This chain uses TRBV30 with TRBJ1-1; no clear D. Germline V gives CDR1 GTSNPN, CDR2 SVGIG (reference sequence). The CDR3 is 17 amino acids. V lost 2 bases and J 0 bases, leaving 19 bases between the germline ends. CDR3 loop: CAWSRSRVMLMNTEAFF. For the CDR3, the DNA is TGTGCCTGGAGTCGGAGTCGAGTAATGTTAATGAACACTGAAGCTTTCTTT. Full variable domain (rest looked up from reference TRBV30 and TRBJ1-1): SQTIHQWPATLVQPVGSPLSLECTVEGTSNPNLYWYRQAAGRGLQLLFYSVGIGQISSEVPQNLSASRPQDRQFILSSKKLLLSDSGFYLCAWSRSRVMLMNTEAFFGQGTRLTVV.

By its share, this clonotype is medium-sized. V is TRBV7-9 and J is TRBJ1-2; D gene ambiguous. The CDR3 extends over 13 amino acids. Trimming took 4 bases from V and 4 from J, leaving 10 bases between them. Germline V gene lookup returns CDR1 SEHNR and CDR2 FQNEAQ (reference sequence). The CDR3 sequence is CASSYPEGYGYTF. CDR3 coding DNA: TGTGCCAGCAGCTACCCTGAGGGCTATGGCTACACCTTC.

By frequency in the sample, this clonotype is medium-sized. V gene TRBV19 combines with J gene TRBJ1-2; D is undetermined. The germline gives CDR1 LNHDA, CDR2 SQIVND (reference sequence). V shed 7 bases and J shed 0 bases, with 12 bases lying between them. The CDR3 has 14 residues. CDR3 in amino acids: CASTLEGANYGYTF. CDR3 nucleotide sequence: TGTGCCAGTACGCTGGAGGGAGCTAACTATGGCTACACCTTC.

A word on this clonotype: A single base separates this from a much larger clone, so it may be a read error. This sequence joins TRBV6-5 and TRBJ1-2; D unresolved. This CDR3 contains 13 residues. Trimming removed 6 bases from V and 6 bases from J, with 14 bases in between. Germline V gene data show CDR1 as MNHEY and CDR2 as SVGAGI. The CDR3: CASSYPEGNGYTF. The CDR3 DNA is TGTGCCAGCAGCTACCCTGAGGGCAATGGCTACACCTTC.

V gene TRBV4-3 combines with J gene TRBJ1-3, with TRBD1 as a possible D gene (5 bases). With 3 bases removed from V and 1 base from J, the gap between germline ends came to 10 bases. The length of the CDR3 is 15 residues. In germline, CDR1 is LGHNA, CDR2 YSLEER. DNA of the CDR3: TGCGCCAGCAGCCAGGGCCGGGGGTCTGGAAACACCATATATTTT. Protein: CASSQGRGSGNTIYF.

This clonotype was seen more than once but under ten times. The gene calls are TRBV5-6 and TRBJ1-6, with TRBD1 identical over 8 bases. Germline CDR1 SGHDT, CDR2 YYEEEE. The CDR3 length is 14 residues. V dropped 4 bases and J dropped 7; count of bases not matched to a gene: 4. Written as DNA, the CDR3 is TGTGCCAGCAGCCCTGGGACAGGAAATTCACCCCTCCACTTT. Translated, it gives CASSPGTGNSPLHF.

V usage is TRBV6-1 and J usage is TRBJ2-2; maybe TRBD2 (6 bases). The CDR3 extends over 15 amino acids. Germline lookup yields CDR1 MNHNS and CDR2 SASEGT. V lost 4 bases and J lost 2, with 11 bases in between. CDR3 sequence reads: CASSVTGGNTGELFF. In DNA form, the CDR3 reads TGTGCCAGCAGTGTCACCGGGGGAAACACCGGGGAGCTGTTTTTT.

This chain connects TRBV19 to TRBJ1-6, with 7 bases aligning to TRBD1. The trim removed 4 bases at V and 7 bases at J, leaving 7 bases unmatched. The germline CDR1 and CDR2 sequences are LNHDA and SQIVND (reference sequence). There are 15 residues in the CDR3. The CDR3: CASSTLGQRNSPLHF. For the CDR3, the DNA is TGTGCCAGTAGTACCCTGGGACAGAGGAATTCACCCCTCCACTTT.

This clonotype is classed as medium-sized. The chain recombines TRBV19 with TRBJ1-3; 11 positions agree with TRBD1. Germline CDR1 LNHDA, CDR2 SQIVND (reference sequence). The length of the CDR3 is 15 residues. The V and J ends lost 7 bases and 6 bases, in that order; junction bases with no gene match: 8. CDR3 protein: CASTRTGGSENTIYF. The CDR3, as DNA: TGTGCCAGTACGCGGACAGGGGGCAGCGAAAACACCATATATTTT.

Judged by abundance, this clonotype is medium-sized. This chain uses TRBV29-1 with TRBJ1-2; unclear D gene. The CDR3 consists of 15 residues. V was trimmed by 4 bases and J by 1 base, leaving 16 bases between them. The germline V gene has CDR1 SQVTM and CDR2 ANQGSEA. The CDR3 DNA sequence: TGCAGCGTTGGGGGAGGGCCGACCAGTAACTATGGCTACACCTTC. The encoded protein is CSVGGGPTSNYGYTF.

This clonotype qualifies as medium-sized. V is TRBV6-1 and J is TRBJ2-7; D ambiguous. Germline loops: CDR1 MNHNS, CDR2 SASEGT. The CDR3 runs 11 residues. Trimming pared 5 bases from V and 3 bases from J, leaving 5 bases between. The CDR3 DNA reads TGTGCCAGCAGTTCACTCTACGAGCAGTACTTC. Amino acids: CASSSLYEQYF.

The CDR3 region is CSAREAGGRNGELFF. Written as DNA, the CDR3 is TGCAGTGCTAGAGAGGCGGGGGGGCGGAACGGGGAGCTGTTTTTT. The rearrangement joins TRBV20-1 to TRBJ2-2; 9 bases map to TRBD2. With V trimmed by 0 bases and J by 7 bases, 6 bases remained unmatched. Germline CDR1 reads DFQATT; CDR2 reads SNEGSKA (reference sequence). The CDR3 has 15 residues.

The chain recombines TRBV6-5 with TRBJ1-2; a possible D gene is TRBD1 (5 bases). Germline values: CDR1 MNHEY, CDR2 SVGAGI. Trimming left V 4 bases short and J 1 base short, with 16 bases between. CDR3 length: 16 amino acids. DNA of the CDR3: TGTGCCAGCAGTTCGACATCACAGGCTTTTAACTATGGCTACACCTTC. This gives the protein CASSSTSQAFNYGYTF.